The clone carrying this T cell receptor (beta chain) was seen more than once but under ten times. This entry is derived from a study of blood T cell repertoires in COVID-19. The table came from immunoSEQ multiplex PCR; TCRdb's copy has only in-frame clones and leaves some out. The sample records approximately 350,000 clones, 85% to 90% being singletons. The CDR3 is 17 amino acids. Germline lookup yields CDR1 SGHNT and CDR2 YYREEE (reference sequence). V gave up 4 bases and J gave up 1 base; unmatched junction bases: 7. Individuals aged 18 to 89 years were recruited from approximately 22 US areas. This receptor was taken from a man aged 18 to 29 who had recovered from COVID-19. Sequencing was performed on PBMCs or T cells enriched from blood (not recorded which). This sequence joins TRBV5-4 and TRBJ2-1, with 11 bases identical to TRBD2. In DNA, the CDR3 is TGTGCCAGCAGCCCTCTAGCGGGGGGTCGGTCCTACAATGAGCAGTTCTTC. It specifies CASSPLAGGRSYNEQFF. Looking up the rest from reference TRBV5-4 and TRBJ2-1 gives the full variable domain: ETGVTQSPTHLIKTRGQQVTLRCSSQSGHNTVSWYQQALGQGPQFIFQYYREEENGRGNFPPRFSGLQFPNYSSELNVNALELDDSALYLCASSPLAGGRSYNEQFFGPGTRLTVL.